This T cell receptor beta chain derives from a study of shared clonotypes between healthy human individuals. Study conclusions and caveats: Only blood was sampled, and tissue TCR repertoires likely differ from blood ones. The small donor group covered limited genetic and exposure diversity.

The repertoire was sequenced with immunoSEQ multiplex PCR; TCRdb's copy has only in-frame clones and lacks some. This table has around 610,000 clones, approximately 96% appearing once. Selected positively for CCR7 and CD45RO-negative, naive CD8 cells excluded terminally differentiated effector memory CD45RA+ cells. To note about this clone: As yet, its antigen is unknown.

The CDR3 has 15 residues. Germline assignment: CDR1 MGHRA and CDR2 YSYEKL. With 1 base removed from V and 2 bases from J, the gap between germline ends came to 8 bases. The chain employs TRBV4-1 and TRBJ2-2; D remains unclear. The source is a woman in her 30s in good health. Material: naive CD8+ T cells sorted from blood. This chain's CDR3 is CASSQGLSNTGELFF. Here the CDR3 DNA reads TGCGCCAGCAGCCAAGGACTTTCAAACACCGGGGAGCTGTTTTTT.